This T cell receptor (beta chain) appears in the sequencing data of a study of blood T cell repertoires in COVID-19. Study-level background: Researchers got acute and convalescent COVID-19 samples from the United States, Italy and Spain. Sources were T cells, B-cell-depleted T cells, or PBMCs; the material itself was cDNA or gDNA.

Original methodology: Nucleated cell number was recorded as an estimate derived from reference gene primer amplification. Produced via immunoSEQ multiplex PCR; TCRdb's table is partial and in-frame only. V and J calls plus clone size are reproduced from that table; the DNA served to infer D and trimming. This table has approximately 180,000 clones, over 75% appearing once. This CDR3 has 13 amino acids. Looked up from germline, CDR1 is LGHNA and CDR2 is YSLEER. V lost 0 bases and J lost 5, with 8 bases in between. The chain links TRBV4-3 to TRBJ2-7, with D possibly matching TRBD2 (5 bases). Sequencing used peripheral blood. The receptor comes from a man aged 60 to 69 with acute or convalescent COVID-19. The chain's CDR3 is CASSQEPGNEQYF. In DNA, the CDR3 is TGCGCCAGCAGCCAAGAGCCGGGGAACGAGCAGTACTTC.